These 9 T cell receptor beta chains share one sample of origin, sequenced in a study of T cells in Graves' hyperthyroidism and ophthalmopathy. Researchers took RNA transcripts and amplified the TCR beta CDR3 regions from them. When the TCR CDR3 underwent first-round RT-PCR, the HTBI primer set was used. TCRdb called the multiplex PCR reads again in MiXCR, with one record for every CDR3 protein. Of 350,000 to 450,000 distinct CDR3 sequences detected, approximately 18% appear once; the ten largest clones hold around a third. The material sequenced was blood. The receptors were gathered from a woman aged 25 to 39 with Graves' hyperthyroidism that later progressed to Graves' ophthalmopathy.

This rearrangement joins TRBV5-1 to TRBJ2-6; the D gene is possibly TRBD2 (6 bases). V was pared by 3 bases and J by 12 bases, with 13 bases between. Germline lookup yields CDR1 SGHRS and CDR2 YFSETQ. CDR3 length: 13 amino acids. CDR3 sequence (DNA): TGCGCCAGCAGCTGGATGGGGGGAACCGTCCTGACTTTC. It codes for CASSWMGGTVLTF.

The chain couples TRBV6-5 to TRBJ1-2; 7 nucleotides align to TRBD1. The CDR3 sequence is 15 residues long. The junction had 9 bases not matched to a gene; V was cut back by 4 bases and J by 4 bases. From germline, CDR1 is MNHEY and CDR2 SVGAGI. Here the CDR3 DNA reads TGTGCCAGCAGTTCGGGACAGAGCATTCTCTATGGCTACACCTTC. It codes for CASSSGQSILYGYTF.

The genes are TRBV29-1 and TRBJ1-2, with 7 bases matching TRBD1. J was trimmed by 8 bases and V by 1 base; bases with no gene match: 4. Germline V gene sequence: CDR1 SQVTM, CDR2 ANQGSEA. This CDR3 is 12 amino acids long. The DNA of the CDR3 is TGCAGCGTTGAAGGACAGGGATTAGGCTACACCTTC. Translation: CSVEGQGLGYTF.

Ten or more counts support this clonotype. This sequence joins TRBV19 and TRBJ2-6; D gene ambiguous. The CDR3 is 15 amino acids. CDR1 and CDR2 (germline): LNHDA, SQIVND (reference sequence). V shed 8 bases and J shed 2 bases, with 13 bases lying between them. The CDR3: CASQSAGAGANVLTF. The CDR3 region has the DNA TGTGCCAGTCAAAGTGCAGGCGCTGGGGCCAACGTCCTGACTTTC. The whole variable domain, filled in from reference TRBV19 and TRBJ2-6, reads DGGITQSPKYLFRKEGQNVTLSCEQNLNHDAMYWYRQDPGQGLRLIYYSQIVNDFQKGDIAEGYSVSREKKESFPLTVTSAQKNPTAFYLCASQSAGAGANVLTFGAGSRLTVL.

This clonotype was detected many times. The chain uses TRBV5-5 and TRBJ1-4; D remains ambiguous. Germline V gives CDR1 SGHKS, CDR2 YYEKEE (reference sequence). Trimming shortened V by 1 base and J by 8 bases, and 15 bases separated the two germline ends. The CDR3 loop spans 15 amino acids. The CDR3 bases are TGTGCCAGCAGCTTGAGAGGTGACCCCGGGGAAAAACTGTTTTTT. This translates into CASSLRGDPGEKLFF.

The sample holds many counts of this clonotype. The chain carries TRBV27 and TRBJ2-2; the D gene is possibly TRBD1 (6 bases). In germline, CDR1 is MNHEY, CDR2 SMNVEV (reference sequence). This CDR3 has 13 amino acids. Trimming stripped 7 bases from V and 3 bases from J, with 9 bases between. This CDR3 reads CASMNRDTGELFF. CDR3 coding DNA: TGTGCCAGCATGAACAGGGACACCGGGGAGCTGTTTTTT.

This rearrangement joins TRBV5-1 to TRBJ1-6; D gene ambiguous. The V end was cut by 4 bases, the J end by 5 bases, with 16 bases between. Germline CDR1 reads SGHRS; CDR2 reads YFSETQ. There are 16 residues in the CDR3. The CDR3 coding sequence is TGCGCCAGCAGCCTGCGCGCCCCCGGGAATAATTCACCCCTCCACTTT. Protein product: CASSLRAPGNNSPLHF.

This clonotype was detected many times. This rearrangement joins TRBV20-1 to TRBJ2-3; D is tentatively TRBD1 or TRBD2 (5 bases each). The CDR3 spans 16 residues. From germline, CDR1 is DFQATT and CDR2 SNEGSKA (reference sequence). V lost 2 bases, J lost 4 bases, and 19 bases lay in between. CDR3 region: CSARHAGAANADTQYF. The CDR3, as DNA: TGCAGTGCTAGACATGCCGGGGCGGCTAACGCAGATACGCAGTATTTT.

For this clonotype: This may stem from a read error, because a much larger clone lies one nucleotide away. The CDR3 nucleotides read TGTGCCAGCAGTGAGTCAACGGACAGGGATGGCTACACCTTC. This sequence encodes CASSESTDRDGYTF. The chain carries TRBV6-1 and TRBJ1-2; 8 bases line up with TRBD1. Germline V gene sequence: CDR1 MNHNS, CDR2 SASEGT. This CDR3 contains 14 residues. With V trimmed by 3 bases and J by 6 bases, 6 bases remained unmatched.